The 22 T cell receptor beta chains presented below share a single source sample, sequenced in a study of T cells after yellow fever vaccination. In TCRdb, the 5' RACE reads were re-called with MiXCR into one record per CDR3 protein. The sample consists of 300,000 to 400,000 distinct CDR3 sequences, 7.5% to 9% of them appearing once. Sequenced here: PBMCs, sampled on the day of the first yellow fever vaccination. These receptors were taken from a man aged 18 to 29 who received the YFV17D yellow fever vaccine.

This clonotype appeared a single time. The junction departs from germline at one end; a sequencing error may be responsible. V is TRBV4-1 and J is TRBJ2-1; no clear D. The CDR3 loop spans 13 amino acids. CDR1 MGHRA and CDR2 YSYEKL come from the germline V gene. CDR3 nucleotide sequence: TGCGCCAGCACCCAAGTCATATCGAGGGAGCAGTTCTTC. Translation gives CASTQVISREQFF.

The chain recombines TRBV4-2 with TRBJ2-5, with 9 nucleotides matching TRBD2. The CDR3 length is 15 residues. Unmatched junction bases numbered 3, after V lost 0 bases and J lost 4 bases. Germline CDR1 LGHNA, CDR2 YNFKEQ. CDR3 sequence (DNA): TGTGCCAGCAGCCAAGACAAAGCGGGGGGAGAGACCCAGTACTTC. It encodes CASSQDKAGGETQYF.

This clonotype was seen at least ten times. The chain links TRBV5-1 to TRBJ2-1, with 11 bases fitting TRBD2. CDR1 is SGHRS and CDR2 is YFSETQ in the germline V gene. J was trimmed by 15 bases and V by 2 bases; bases with no gene match: 19. The CDR3 runs to 17 residues. The CDR3 coding sequence is TGCGCCAGCAGCTTCCCCGGGACTAGCGGAACGAGCCAGACCGCGTTCTTC. Its translation: CASSFPGTSGTSQTAFF.

This chain links TRBV7-8 with TRBJ2-7, with D perhaps TRBD1 (6 bases). The CDR3 consists of 16 residues. Trimming removed 2 bases from V and 5 bases from J, with 19 bases in between. Looked up from germline, CDR1 is SGHVS and CDR2 is FQNEAQ. The CDR3 nucleotides are TGTGCCAGCAGCTTACCTGGCTGGACAGCGGACGACGAGCAGTACTTC. This codes for CASSLPGWTADDEQYF.

This clonotype was seen only a few times. The CDR3 DNA reads as TGTGCCAGCAGCGAATCAAGATGGAACAATGAGCAGTTCTTC. Protein product: CASSESRWNNEQFF. V and J are TRBV7-2 and TRBJ2-1; D is uncertain. The CDR3 has 14 amino acids. The germline CDR1 and CDR2 sequences are SGHTA and FQGNSA. Trimming took off 5 bases at V and 5 bases at J, with 13 bases between the two ends.

The CDR3 DNA follows: TGTGCCAGCAGAGAGGCCCTAGCAGACTCCTACAATGAGCAGTTCTTC. Protein sequence: CASREALADSYNEQFF. V and J are TRBV28 and TRBJ2-1; tentative D call: TRBD2 (5 bases). With 6 bases removed from V and 0 bases from J, the gap between germline ends came to 15 bases. CDR1 and CDR2 (germline): MDHEN, SYDVKM. The length of the CDR3 is 16 residues. Based on the CDR3 plus reference TRBV28 and TRBJ2-1, the full variable domain is DVKVTQSSRYLVKRTGEKVFLECVQDMDHENMFWYRQDPGLGLRLIYFSYDVKMKEKGDIPEGYSVSREKKERFSLILESASTNQTSMYLCASREALADSYNEQFFGPGTRLTVL.

This clonotype was counted only a few times. The V and J genes are TRBV14 and TRBJ2-7; tentatively, D is TRBD2 (6 bases). Germline CDR1 reads SGHDN; CDR2 reads FVKESK. V lost 3 bases to trimming and J lost 7 bases, with 13 bases between them. This CDR3 comprises 13 residues. The CDR3, as DNA: TGTGCCAGCAGCCAGGACTACCGGGGGGAGCAGTACTTC. Protein: CASSQDYRGEQYF.

The sample holds a few counts of this clonotype. The V gene is TRBV19, the J gene TRBJ2-1, with a possible D match to TRBD2 (5 bases). The CDR3 sequence is 14 residues long. Trimming took 6 bases from V and 6 from J, leaving 15 bases between them. Germline CDR1 LNHDA, CDR2 SQIVND (reference sequence). The CDR3 region is CASRDFGPPNEQFF. The CDR3 DNA reads as TGTGCCAGTAGGGACTTCGGACCACCCAATGAGCAGTTCTTC.

This clonotype was observed a handful of times. The chain combines TRBV14 with TRBJ2-3, with TRBD2 matching 11 bases. The CDR3 is 17 residues long. Germline V gives CDR1 SGHDN, CDR2 FVKESK. The J segment lost 0 bases and the V segment lost 4 bases, leaving 6 bases of the junction unmatched. This CDR3 reads CASSPRLAGSSTDTQYF. The CDR3 bases are TGTGCCAGCAGCCCGAGACTAGCGGGGTCTAGCACAGATACGCAGTATTTT.

In its sample, this clonotype was seen a few times. The chain is built from TRBV7-2 and TRBJ2-3; D might be TRBD1 (5 bases). Germline CDR1 reads SGHTA; CDR2 reads FQGNSA. The CDR3 totals 16 residues. Trimming pared 5 bases from V and 4 bases from J, leaving 19 bases between. The CDR3: CASSLQTDTEADTQYF. The CDR3 bases are TGTGCCAGCAGCCTTCAGACAGACACAGAAGCAGATACGCAGTATTTT.

V usage is TRBV24-1 and J usage is TRBJ2-5; 8 bases agree with TRBD1. In germline, CDR1 is KGHDR, CDR2 SFDVKD. The CDR3 loop spans 12 amino acids. J lost 4 bases, V lost 9 bases, and 3 bases had no gene match. The CDR3: CATQDRGETQYF. In nucleotides, the CDR3 is TGTGCCACCCAAGACAGGGGAGAGACCCAGTACTTC.

The table lists this clonotype with many counts. The genes are TRBV10-2 and TRBJ2-7; 8 bases fit TRBD2. Trimming cost V 6 bases and J 4 bases; bases outside gene matches: 11. Germline CDR1 and CDR2: WSHSY and SAAADI. The CDR3 is made up of 15 amino acids. CDR3 in DNA: TGCGCCAGCAGCCCAGCCGGGGGGGGAAGTTACGAGCAGTACTTC. Protein product: CASSPAGGGSYEQYF.

This clonotype was observed a few times. The V gene is TRBV5-6, the J gene TRBJ2-4, with D unclear. Germline CDR1 SGHDT, CDR2 YYEEEE. The V end was cut by 0 bases, the J end by 0 bases, with 7 bases between. The CDR3 spans 15 residues. The CDR3 loop is CASSLGQSAKNIQYF. The CDR3, as DNA: TGTGCCAGCAGCTTGGGGCAGTCAGCCAAAAACATTCAGTACTTC. Drawing the rest from reference TRBV5-6 and TRBJ2-4, the complete variable domain is DAGVTQSPTHLIKTRGQQVTLRCSPKSGHDTVSWYQQALGQGPQFIFQYYEEEERQRGNFPDRFSGHQFPNYSSELNVNALLLGDSALYLCASSLGQSAKNIQYFGAGTRLSVL.

The V and J genes are TRBV6-1 and TRBJ1-5; D might be TRBD1 (5 bases). V was pared by 6 bases and J by 3 bases, with 12 bases between. The V gene's germline CDR1 is MNHNS and CDR2 SASEGT. This CDR3 is built from 14 residues. The CDR3 nucleotides read TGTGCCAGCAGGACGACAGACTTCAATCAGCCCCAGCATTTT. Translating gives CASRTTDFNQPQHF.

The chain is built from TRBV3-1 and TRBJ1-2; D not certain. Trimming took off 0 bases at V and 4 bases at J, with 12 bases between the two ends. This CDR3 is 15 amino acids long. Germline CDR1 is LGHDT and CDR2 is YNNKEL (reference sequence). The CDR3 DNA sequence: TGTGCCAGCAGCCAAGATATCCCCCCCGGCTATGGCTACACCTTC. Translated, it gives CASSQDIPPGYGYTF.

This clonotype was seen more than once but under ten times. The chain joins TRBV19 to TRBJ1-2; 7 bases line up with TRBD1. Looked up from germline, CDR1 is LNHDA and CDR2 is SQIVND (reference sequence). Trimming took 7 bases from V and 2 from J; bases not matched to a gene: 4. The length of the CDR3 is 13 residues. In DNA, the CDR3 is TGTGCCAGTAACCGGGACAGCAACTATGGCTACACCTTC. Protein product: CASNRDSNYGYTF.

This clonotype has at least ten counts. The chain has TRBV29-1 and TRBJ1-2; TRBD1 matches 7 bases. Germline CDR1 reads SQVTM; CDR2 reads ANQGSEA. This CDR3 comprises 12 residues. V shed 7 bases and J 7 bases; nucleotides not matched to a gene: 9. CDR3 loop: CSASTQGVGYTF. DNA of the CDR3: TGCAGCGCGAGCACCCAGGGGGTTGGCTACACCTTC.

The DNA of the CDR3 is TGTGCCAGCAATCAGCGGGGGGGCCTTAGCACAGATACGCAGTATTTT. Translating it yields CASNQRGGLSTDTQYF. The chain recombines TRBV12-3 or TRBV12-4 with TRBJ2-3; 10 nucleotides align to TRBD2. This CDR3 is built from 16 residues. V was pared by 7 bases and J by 0 bases, with 7 bases of the junction left unmatched.

The table lists this clonotype with a few counts. The gene calls are TRBV7-9 and TRBJ2-5; no clear D. The CDR3 runs 15 residues. V lost 4 bases to trimming and J lost 5 bases, with 17 bases between them. CDR1 and CDR2 (germline): SEHNR, FQNEAQ (reference sequence). The CDR3 loop is CASSSSWRARETQYF. The CDR3 DNA sequence: TGTGCCAGCAGCTCCTCCTGGAGAGCGAGGGAGACCCAGTACTTC.

This chain uses TRBV7-8 with TRBJ2-2; the D gene is possibly TRBD2 (5 bases). Germline V lookup: CDR1 SGHVS, CDR2 FQNEAQ. The CDR3 is 15 amino acids. Trimming cost V 2 bases and J 9 bases, with 16 bases left between them. CDR3 in amino acids: CASSLLARAKRELFF. The CDR3 DNA reads TGTGCCAGCAGCTTATTGGCGCGGGCAAAGAGGGAGCTGTTTTTT.

The V and J genes are TRBV6-1 and TRBJ1-1, with D possibly matching TRBD1 (5 bases). The ends were cut back, 6 bases at V and 0 bases at J, with 14 bases in the middle. CDR1 MNHNS and CDR2 SASEGT come from the germline V gene. The CDR3 loop spans 15 amino acids. CDR3 amino acids: CASSPGKALNTEAFF. The CDR3 nucleotides are TGTGCCAGCAGCCCAGGGAAGGCCCTGAACACTGAAGCTTTCTTT.

The gene calls are TRBV18 and TRBJ2-3; 7 bases map to TRBD1. The V segment lost 1 base and the J segment 5 bases; nucleotides outside the gene matches: 3. The CDR3 has 14 residues. Germline lookup yields CDR1 KGHSH and CDR2 LQKENI. The CDR3 is CASSPQQGKDTQYF. The CDR3 nucleotides are TGTGCCAGCTCACCACAACAGGGGAAAGATACGCAGTATTTT.